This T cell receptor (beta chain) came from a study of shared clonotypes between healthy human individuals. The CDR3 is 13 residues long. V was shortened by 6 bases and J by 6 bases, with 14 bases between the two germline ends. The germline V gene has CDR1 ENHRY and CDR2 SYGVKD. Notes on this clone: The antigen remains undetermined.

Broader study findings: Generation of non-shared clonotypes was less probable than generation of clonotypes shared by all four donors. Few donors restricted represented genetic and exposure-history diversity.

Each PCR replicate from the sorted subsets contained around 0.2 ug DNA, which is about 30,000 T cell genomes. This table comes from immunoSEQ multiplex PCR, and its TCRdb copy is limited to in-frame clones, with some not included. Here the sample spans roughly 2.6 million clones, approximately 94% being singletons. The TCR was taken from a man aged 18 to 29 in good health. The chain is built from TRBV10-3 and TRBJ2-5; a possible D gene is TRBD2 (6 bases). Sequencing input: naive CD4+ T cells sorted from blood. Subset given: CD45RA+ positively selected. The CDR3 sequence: CAIRGGTRQTQYF. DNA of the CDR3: TGTGCCATCAGGGGGGGAACCCGGCAGACCCAGTACTTC.